The T cell receptor beta chain described here comes from a study of cytomegalovirus exposure and HLA in healthy donors. Points from the study as a whole: TCR beta V- and J-gene trimming, according to a later analysis, was linked to a missense DCLRE1C variant. In a later analysis, HLA-associated TCR beta chains were more clonally expanded than equally common others. As was reported, the classifier diagnosed cytomegalovirus status with high specificity and sensitivity. Usually a TCR sequence was rare, but some public TCRs were found in many donors.

The primer mix had 60 Vbeta and 13 Jbeta primers. Libraries were prepared by immunoSEQ multiplex PCR; TCRdb keeps only in-frame clonotypes and omits some of them. The sample records 110,000 to 150,000 clones, 75% to 80% being singletons. Turning to this clone: Its specificity is unknown.

The sequence derives from a woman younger than 45 in good health and CMV-seronegative. What was sequenced was PBMCs.

The CDR3 DNA reads TGTGCCAGCAGCTTGGGTGAGCTCAGGCTCTCTGGAAACACCATATATTTT. Translated: CASSLGELRLSGNTIYF. The chain is built from TRBV5-6 and TRBJ1-3; unclear D gene. Per the germline V gene, CDR1 is SGHDT and CDR2 is YYEEEE. This CDR3 contains 17 residues. V was shortened by 0 bases and J by 0 bases, with 13 bases between the two germline ends.